This record looks at one TCR beta chain sequence and its context. What it recognizes is unknown. Per the germline V gene, CDR1 is LNHDA and CDR2 is SQIVND (reference sequence). Trimming removed 6 bases at V and 2 bases at J, with 7 bases between. The CDR3 length is 12 residues. Treatment reported: 15 to 20 received Ad26.COV2.S at low or high dose, single or two shots; about 5 received placebo; per-sample allocation not given. Specimen acquisition occurred on day 63 following the initial vaccine or placebo injection. Profiling relied on immunoSEQ multiplex PCR, and the TCRdb table lists in-frame clones only, not all of them. Counted here are fewer than 500,000 clones, 89% occurring once; the ten biggest clones make up over 2.5%. This specimen comes from a study of Ad26.COV2.S vaccination and SARS-CoV-2 variants. At the level of the study: Administration of Ad26.COV2.S was intramuscular, either once or twice 56 days apart. Study conclusions and caveats: People who got the vaccine had more spike-specific TCR breadth than people who got placebo. Quantification of TCR breadth and depth may have yielded underestimates of total T cell responses. Breadth of non-spike TCRs did not differ between vaccinees and placebo recipients.

The gene calls are TRBV19 and TRBJ1-2, with D hard to call. The starting material was peripheral blood, obtained in a trial of Ad26.COV2.S vaccine versus placebo. The clonotype comes from a person aged 18-60 years who received the Ad26.COV2.S COVID-19 vaccine or a placebo. CDR3 loop: CASRSFNYGYTF. CDR3 DNA: TGTGCCAGTAGGAGCTTCAACTATGGCTACACCTTC.